The source of this T cell receptor beta chain is a study of human T cells and chemical hapten exposure. General observations from the study: Following DPC sensitization, TCRs present above 1 in 1000 frequency showed no change. Donors, who had alopecia, may show an immune response that differs from healthy people's.

Time point here: pre-sensitization, week 0. Treatment in this sample: therapeutic diphenylcyclopropenone sensitization with weekly scalp DPC. Alopecia patients deemed DPC-suitable, aged 18 to 70, excluding pregnancy. On this clonotype itself: Its target is not known. At one boundary the junction diverges from the germline segment, which might be a read error.

TCRdb independently ran MiXCR on the RACE reads; one entry per CDR3 protein. The table has 95,000 to 150,000 distinct CDR3 sequences, around an eighth seen once. Germline V gives CDR1 MNHNY, CDR2 SVGAGI (reference sequence). The CDR3 spans 15 residues. This sequence originates from a woman in her late teens or twenties with alopecia areata. Some clones in this sample may be carry-over from other donors' samples. This chain connects TRBV6-6 to TRBJ1-2, with 8 bases fitting TRBD1. This material consisted of whole blood, taken in connection with sensitization to the hapten diphenylcyclopropenone (DPC). CDR3 nucleotides: TGTGCCAGCAGTAACTCATATGGACAGGGAGATGGCTACACCTTC. Its translation: CASSNSYGQGDGYTF.